The rows below give T cell receptor beta chains drawn from one sample of a study of post-analysis software for immune sequencing data. In TCRdb, the PCR reads were re-called with MiXCR into one record per CDR3 protein. The sample has 800,000 to 950,000 distinct CDR3 sequences; approximately 53% are singletons. The sample comprised blood. These receptors were collected from a girl between 5 and 17 years old with multiple sclerosis. Both conserved end residues are trimmed from each CDR3.

TRBJ2-1	TRBV5-1	ASSFQTGASYNEQF
TRBJ2-7	TRBV18	ASTLARTYEQY
TRBJ2-4	TRBV20-1	SASRTPRGKNIQY
TRBJ2-3	TRBV30	AWSKGQGGTDTQY
TRBJ2-7	TRBV29-1	SVEGTVSYEQY
TRBJ2-1	TRBV29-1	SSLEGKRYNEQF
TRBJ2-7	TRBV4-1	ASSQGIGDGYEQY
TRBJ2-7	TRBV7-2	ASSYLTQGSPYEQY
TRBJ2-4	TRBV25-1	ASSEDRSRDTKNIQY
TRBJ2-3	TRBV20-1	SAREGLVVDTQY
TRBJ1-1	TRBV29-1	SVGTTEAF
TRBJ1-2	TRBV9	ASSVATTGRYGYT
TRBJ2-1	TRBV20-1	SARTGIGYNEQF
TRBJ2-7	TRBV7-2	ASSSDSRSYEQY
TRBJ1-5	TRBV2	ASSLDSYSNQPQH
TRBJ2-1	TRBV29-1	SVGPRTGTNEQF
TRBJ2-5	TRBV29-1	SVRDRGPPGQY
TRBJ1-2	TRBV3-1	ASSQRPGSPNYGYT
TRBJ2-7	TRBV6-2/TRBV6-3	ASSYSSGSSRAAYEQY
TRBJ2-3	TRBV7-7	ASSPLRAGADTQY
TRBJ2-7	TRBV27	ASSLLGQGTYEQY
TRBJ2-5	TRBV29-1	SSGGKETQY
TRBJ2-1	TRBV10-2	ASSGLARSYNEQF
TRBJ2-5	TRBV15	ATSRGQAYERY